This is a list of T cell receptor beta chains from one sample in a study of cytomegalovirus exposure and HLA in healthy donors. Clones were sequenced by immunoSEQ multiplex PCR, and TCRdb holds only the in-frame ones, with some missing. Of roughly 68,000 clones detected, 60% to 75% appear once; the ten largest clones hold roughly 21%. Input material: PBMCs. These receptor sequences come from a man between 40 and 49 years old in good health and CMV-seropositive. CDR3s include the opening cysteine and the closing phenylalanine or tryptophan. Each record gives: J gene, V gene, CDR3 length, clone size, D gene, CDR3 protein, CDR3 DNA. The D gene is left open where the match is weak. Rows may omit the clone size; those that give it use once, few, many or a size class.

J gene: TRBJ2-7; V gene: TRBV6-5; CDR3 length: 15; clone size: many; D gene: TRBD2; CDR3 protein: CASSAGLAGGNEQYF; CDR3 DNA: TGTGCCAGCAGCGCGGGACTAGCGGGGGGTAACGAGCAGTACTTC
J gene: TRBJ1-4; V gene: TRBV4-1; CDR3 length: 19; clone size: -; D gene: -; CDR3 protein: CASSLRGAGSMATNEKLFF; CDR3 DNA: TGCGCCAGCAGCTTAAGGGGTGCAGGATCTATGGCAACTAATGAAAAACTGTTTTTT
J gene: TRBJ1-1; V gene: TRBV19; CDR3 length: 15; clone size: -; D gene: TRBD1; CDR3 protein: CASTRLGQGASEAFF; CDR3 DNA: TGTGCCAGTACCCGTCTAGGGCAGGGGGCCTCTGAAGCTTTCTTT
J gene: TRBJ2-7; V gene: TRBV2; CDR3 length: 17; clone size: -; D gene: TRBD2; CDR3 protein: CASSGSGSSGVFYEQYF; CDR3 DNA: TGTGCCAGCAGTGGATCCGGGTCCAGCGGGGTTTTCTACGAGCAGTACTTC
J gene: TRBJ1-6; V gene: TRBV30; CDR3 length: 12; clone size: -; D gene: -; CDR3 protein: CARGAESSPLHF; CDR3 DNA: TGTGCCCGGGGGGCTGAGTCTTCACCCCTCCACTTT
J gene: TRBJ2-7; V gene: TRBV9; CDR3 length: 12; clone size: few; D gene: TRBD1; CDR3 protein: CASSRDSHEQYF; CDR3 DNA: TGTGCCAGCAGTAGGGACAGCCACGAGCAGTACTTC
J gene: TRBJ2-6; V gene: TRBV7-2; CDR3 length: 17; clone size: -; D gene: TRBD2; CDR3 protein: CASSQGLAGAGANVLTF; CDR3 DNA: TGTGCCAGCAGCCAAGGGCTAGCGGGTGCTGGGGCCAACGTCCTGACTTTC
J gene: TRBJ2-7; V gene: TRBV7-9; CDR3 length: 16; clone size: -; D gene: TRBD2; CDR3 protein: CASSPSPLAGPTQQYF; CDR3 DNA: TGTGCCAGCAGCCCAAGTCCACTAGCGGGACCTACGCAGCAGTACTTC
J gene: TRBJ2-3; V gene: TRBV11-3; CDR3 length: 12; clone size: -; D gene: -; CDR3 protein: CASSPQGNTQYF; CDR3 DNA: TGTGCCAGCAGCCCGCAGGGGAATACGCAGTATTTT
J gene: TRBJ1-2; V gene: TRBV20-1; CDR3 length: 11; clone size: -; D gene: -; CDR3 protein: CSASTGYGYTF; CDR3 DNA: TGCAGTGCCTCGACGGGCTATGGCTACACCTTC
J gene: TRBJ2-3; V gene: TRBV7-2; CDR3 length: 13; clone size: many; D gene: -; CDR3 protein: CASSLQPADTQYF; CDR3 DNA: TGTGCCAGCAGCTTACAACCGGCAGATACGCAGTATTTT
J gene: TRBJ2-7; V gene: TRBV7-2; CDR3 length: 15; clone size: -; D gene: TRBD2; CDR3 protein: CASSLDGGGASEQYF; CDR3 DNA: TGTGCCAGCAGCTTAGACGGCGGGGGGGCCTCCGAGCAGTACTTC
J gene: TRBJ2-7; V gene: TRBV18; CDR3 length: 14; clone size: few; D gene: -; CDR3 protein: CASSERQSSYEQYF; CDR3 DNA: TGTGCCAGCTCAGAGAGACAGTCCTCCTACGAGCAGTACTTC
J gene: TRBJ2-5; V gene: TRBV6-6; CDR3 length: 13; clone size: -; D gene: -; CDR3 protein: CASRYGPTETQYF; CDR3 DNA: TGTGCCAGCAGATACGGGCCTACAGAGACCCAGTACTTC
J gene: TRBJ2-7; V gene: TRBV7-6; CDR3 length: 15; clone size: few; D gene: TRBD1; CDR3 protein: CASSFGPGGSYEQYF; CDR3 DNA: TGTGCCAGCAGCTTTGGGCCAGGGGGTTCCTACGAGCAGTACTTC
J gene: TRBJ2-3; V gene: TRBV5-6; CDR3 length: 15; clone size: -; D gene: TRBD1; CDR3 protein: CASSLETGSSDTQYF; CDR3 DNA: TGTGCCAGCAGCTTGGAGACAGGGAGCTCTGATACGCAGTATTTT
J gene: TRBJ2-5; V gene: TRBV4-2; CDR3 length: 17; clone size: few; D gene: -; CDR3 protein: CASSQDPAGSPQETQYF; CDR3 DNA: TGTGCCAGCAGCCAAGACCCGGCGGGCTCACCCCAAGAGACCCAGTACTTC
J gene: TRBJ2-2; V gene: TRBV5-4; CDR3 length: 13; clone size: -; D gene: -; CDR3 protein: CASSLLNTGELFF; CDR3 DNA: TGTGCCAGCAGCTTGTTAAACACCGGGGAGCTGTTTTTT
J gene: TRBJ2-7; V gene: TRBV5-1; CDR3 length: 14; clone size: -; D gene: TRBD1; CDR3 protein: CASSLLDRGDEQYF; CDR3 DNA: TGCGCCAGCAGCTTGCTCGACAGGGGGGACGAGCAGTACTTC
J gene: TRBJ1-2; V gene: TRBV4-3; CDR3 length: 15; clone size: -; D gene: -; CDR3 protein: CASSRNQGSLYGYTF; CDR3 DNA: TGCGCCAGCAGCCGGAATCAGGGTTCCCTCTATGGCTACACCTTC
J gene: TRBJ2-7; V gene: TRBV7-6; CDR3 length: 13; clone size: -; D gene: -; CDR3 protein: CASSSGAGYEQYF; CDR3 DNA: TGTGCCAGCAGCTCAGGGGCAGGTTACGAGCAGTACTTC
J gene: TRBJ2-5; V gene: TRBV6-6; CDR3 length: 16; clone size: -; D gene: TRBD1; CDR3 protein: CASSYPGQGAIETQYF; CDR3 DNA: TGTGCCAGCAGTTATCCGGGACAGGGGGCAATCGAGACCCAGTACTTC
J gene: TRBJ1-5; V gene: TRBV6-5; CDR3 length: 14; clone size: -; D gene: -; CDR3 protein: CASSYEGVDQPQHF; CDR3 DNA: TGTGCCAGCAGTTATGAGGGGGTGGATCAGCCCCAGCATTTT
J gene: TRBJ2-3; V gene: TRBV9; CDR3 length: 16; clone size: -; D gene: TRBD2; CDR3 protein: CASSVVGTSVTDTQYF; CDR3 DNA: TGTGCCAGCAGCGTAGTCGGGACTAGCGTAACAGATACGCAGTATTTT
J gene: TRBJ2-5; V gene: TRBV29-1; CDR3 length: 11; clone size: once; D gene: TRBD1; CDR3 protein: CSALFMDRQYF; CDR3 DNA: TGCAGCGCCCTTTTCATGGACAGGCAGTACTTC
J gene: TRBJ1-2; V gene: TRBV2; CDR3 length: 13; clone size: -; D gene: -; CDR3 protein: CASSLEGPYGYTF; CDR3 DNA: TGTGCCAGCAGTTTGGAGGGGCCGTATGGCTACACCTTC
J gene: TRBJ2-3; V gene: TRBV7-3; CDR3 length: 14; clone size: -; D gene: TRBD2; CDR3 protein: CASSLSGGIDTQYF; CDR3 DNA: TGTGCCAGCAGCTTAAGCGGGGGGATAGATACGCAGTATTTT
J gene: TRBJ2-1; V gene: TRBV7-9; CDR3 length: 15; clone size: -; D gene: -; CDR3 protein: CASSLDRQNYNEQFF; CDR3 DNA: TGTGCCAGCAGCTTAGACAGACAGAATTACAATGAGCAGTTCTTC
J gene: TRBJ2-1; V gene: TRBV27; CDR3 length: 15; clone size: -; D gene: -; CDR3 protein: CASSSPAGTYNEQFF; CDR3 DNA: TGTGCCAGCAGTTCACCAGCCGGGACCTACAATGAGCAGTTCTTC
J gene: TRBJ2-7; V gene: TRBV6-5; CDR3 length: 15; clone size: -; D gene: -; CDR3 protein: CASSYSVTGLYEQYF; CDR3 DNA: TGTGCCAGCAGTTACTCAGTTACAGGGCTCTACGAGCAGTACTTC
J gene: TRBJ1-5; V gene: TRBV6-6; CDR3 length: 13; clone size: -; D gene: TRBD1; CDR3 protein: CASGPRTGQPQHF; CDR3 DNA: TGTGCCAGCGGCCCCAGGACAGGCCAGCCCCAGCATTTT
J gene: TRBJ1-1; V gene: TRBV7-3; CDR3 length: 13; clone size: few; D gene: -; CDR3 protein: CASSSTVNTEAFF; CDR3 DNA: TGTGCCAGCAGCTCTACAGTGAACACTGAAGCTTTCTTT
J gene: TRBJ2-2; V gene: TRBV7-2; CDR3 length: 14; clone size: -; D gene: -; CDR3 protein: CASSFNTNTGELFF; CDR3 DNA: TGTGCCAGCAGCTTCAACACAAACACCGGGGAGCTGTTTTTT
J gene: TRBJ2-2; V gene: TRBV7-3; CDR3 length: 14; clone size: -; D gene: -; CDR3 protein: CASSLTADSGELFF; CDR3 DNA: TGTGCCAGCAGCTTAACAGCCGACAGCGGGGAGCTGTTTTTT
J gene: TRBJ2-3; V gene: TRBV25-1; CDR3 length: 15; clone size: -; D gene: -; CDR3 protein: CASSEYGIGTDTQYF; CDR3 DNA: TGTGCCAGCAGTGAATACGGGATCGGTACAGATACGCAGTATTTT
J gene: TRBJ2-1; V gene: TRBV4-1; CDR3 length: 16; clone size: -; D gene: TRBD1; CDR3 protein: CASSQGTGGAYNEQFF; CDR3 DNA: TGCGCCAGCAGCCAAGGGACAGGGGGCGCATACAATGAGCAGTTCTTC
J gene: TRBJ1-4; V gene: TRBV30; CDR3 length: 16; clone size: -; D gene: -; CDR3 protein: CAWSLTGTATNEKLFF; CDR3 DNA: TGTGCCTGGAGTCTCACAGGGACCGCAACTAATGAAAAACTGTTTTTT
J gene: TRBJ1-4; V gene: TRBV5-1; CDR3 length: 16; clone size: few; D gene: -; CDR3 protein: CASSLAPRETNEKLFF; CDR3 DNA: TGCGCCAGCAGCTTGGCTCCGAGGGAAACTAATGAAAAACTGTTTTTT
J gene: TRBJ1-5; V gene: TRBV6-1; CDR3 length: 14; clone size: -; D gene: -; CDR3 protein: CASTGGQRPLPQHF; CDR3 DNA: TGTGCCAGCACCGGAGGACAGCGGCCCCTACCCCAGCATTTT
J gene: TRBJ2-3; V gene: TRBV7-9; CDR3 length: 12; clone size: -; D gene: -; CDR3 protein: CASSLPRDTQYF; CDR3 DNA: TGTGCCAGCAGCTTACCGCGAGATACGCAGTATTTT
J gene: TRBJ2-3; V gene: TRBV6-1; CDR3 length: 16; clone size: -; D gene: TRBD2; CDR3 protein: CASSGPYTGGVDTQYF; CDR3 DNA: TGTGCCAGCAGTGGGCCCTACACGGGGGGGGTGGATACGCAGTATTTT